One T cell receptor (beta chain) is described in this entry. Germline CDR1 reads SGHNT; CDR2 reads YYREEE (reference sequence). Unmatched junction bases numbered 7, after V lost 3 bases and J lost 4 bases. The CDR3 spans 16 residues. This record belongs to a study of blood T cell repertoires in COVID-19. Overall study context: Material from acute and convalescent COVID-19 was sourced from the United States, Italy and Spain. T cells, B-cell-depleted T cells, or PBMCs provided the cDNA or gDNA that served as material.

In the authors' methods: Amplified reference gene primers provided the basis for estimating nucleated cell counts. The assay was immunoSEQ multiplex PCR, and TCRdb's table has in-frame clones only and misses some. The V and J calls and clone size are taken from that table; D and trimming were inferred from the DNA. The sample holds approximately 240,000 clones; more than 65% are singletons and the top ten take less than 2.5%. The rearrangement links TRBV5-4 to TRBJ2-1; TRBD1 matches 10 bases. The sequencing input was peripheral blood. The sequence was obtained from a woman aged 55-69 years with acute or convalescent COVID-19. The CDR3 here is CASSSEDRGQYNEQFF. The CDR3, as DNA: TGTGCCAGCAGCTCAGAAGACAGGGGGCAATACAATGAGCAGTTCTTC. Variable domain in full (rest from reference TRBV5-4 and TRBJ2-1): ETGVTQSPTHLIKTRGQQVTLRCSSQSGHNTVSWYQQALGQGPQFIFQYYREEENGRGNFPPRFSGLQFPNYSSELNVNALELDDSALYLCASSSEDRGQYNEQFFGPGTRLTVL.